What follows are 14 T cell receptor beta chains derived from one specimen sequenced in a study of blood T cell repertoires in COVID-19. Only in-frame clones appear in the TCRdb table, and some are missing; sequencing was by immunoSEQ multiplex PCR. This sample carries about 130,000 clones, around 85% of them seen once, and the ten largest clones take 3% to 3.5%. The source material was peripheral blood. Every receptor here comes from an elderly woman with acute or convalescent COVID-19.

In its sample, this clone was seen a few times. The V gene is TRBV19, the J gene TRBJ1-6, with 7 bases fitting TRBD1. The CDR3 length is 17 residues. CDR1 LNHDA and CDR2 SQIVND come from the germline V gene (reference sequence). The V segment lost 7 bases and the J segment 0 bases; nucleotides outside the gene matches: 9. The DNA for the CDR3 is TGTGCCAGTAACCCTACAGGGGACAGCTCCTATAATTCACCCCTCCACTTT. This translates into CASNPTGDSSYNSPLHF.

This chain joins TRBV19 and TRBJ2-4; possible D gene TRBD2, 6 bases. The CDR3 is 17 amino acids. V was trimmed by 6 bases and J by 5 bases, leaving 23 bases between them. From germline, CDR1 is LNHDA and CDR2 SQIVND (reference sequence). In nucleotides, the CDR3 is TGTGCCAGTAGAGCTGGGCGGGGCCGACTGGGGGAAAACATTCAGTACTTC. It codes for CASRAGRGRLGENIQYF.

This rearrangement joins TRBV5-6 to TRBJ1-2; possible D gene TRBD1, 5 bases. The CDR3 has 17 amino acids. Germline V gene sequence: CDR1 SGHDT, CDR2 YYEEEE. V lost 4 bases, J lost 5 bases, and 24 bases lay in between. This CDR3 is CASSPSGSRVVGYGYTF. Here the CDR3 DNA reads TGTGCCAGCAGCCCGTCGGGCTCCAGGGTCGTCGGGTATGGCTACACCTTC.

The rearrangement links TRBV21-1 to TRBJ1-2; TRBD1 is the table's D call, not checked against the DNA. TRBV21-1 is a documented pseudogene. The CDR3 runs to 15 residues. The CDR3 sequence is CASSIRQGSDFGYTF. The CDR3 DNA is TGTGCCAGCAGCATTCGACAGGGCTCCGATTTTGGCTACACCTTC.

The gene calls are TRBV19 and TRBJ1-2; D gene ambiguous. The CDR3 runs to 15 residues. V lost 3 bases, J lost 1 base, and 12 bases lay in between. Germline assignment: CDR1 LNHDA and CDR2 SQIVND (reference sequence). The CDR3 region has the DNA TGTGCCAGTAGTATTGGAGGGAGAAATAACTATGGCTACACCTTC. It translates to CASSIGGRNNYGYTF.

The V gene is TRBV18, the J gene TRBJ1-5; 8 positions match TRBD1. Germline V gives CDR1 KGHSH, CDR2 LQKENI. V lost 6 bases to trimming and J lost 5 bases; unmatched junction nucleotides: 6. There are 14 residues in the CDR3. The CDR3 nucleotides read TGTGCCAGCTCCCGGACAGGGATTGATCAGCCCCAGCATTTT. This sequence encodes CASSRTGIDQPQHF.

The chain employs TRBV5-1 and TRBJ2-7, with 7 bases aligning to TRBD1. V shed 4 bases and J 3 bases; nucleotides not matched to a gene: 7. Germline assignment: CDR1 SGHRS and CDR2 YFSETQ. The CDR3 is 14 residues long. The CDR3: CASSLDREVYEQYF. CDR3 sequence (DNA): TGCGCCAGCAGCCTCGACAGGGAAGTCTACGAGCAGTACTTC.

This sequence joins TRBV19 and TRBJ1-6, with 8 positions matching TRBD1. The ends lost 5 bases at V and 6 bases at J; junction bases unmatched: 6. CDR3 length: 15 residues. Per germline, CDR1 LNHDA and CDR2 SQIVND (reference sequence). The CDR3 loop is CASSVPTGVNSPLHF. In DNA, the CDR3 is TGTGCCAGTAGTGTACCGACAGGGGTTAATTCACCCCTCCACTTT.

The chain couples TRBV7-7 to TRBJ2-1, with D possibly matching TRBD1 (6 bases). The CDR3 totals 15 residues. V was shortened by 0 bases and J by 4 bases, with 10 bases between the two germline ends. CDR1 and CDR2 from the germline V gene are SSHAT and FNYEAQ (reference sequence). The CDR3 DNA reads as TGTGCCAGCAGCTTAGCGCTAACAGGGTACAATGAGCAGTTCTTC. Its translation is CASSLALTGYNEQFF.

V usage is TRBV4-1 and J usage is TRBJ1-4, with D uncertain. The CDR3 is 15 residues long. The V gene's germline CDR1 is MGHRA and CDR2 YSYEKL. V lost 8 bases, J lost 0 bases, and 13 bases lay in between. CDR3 protein: CASAREVATNEKLFF. CDR3 DNA: TGCGCCAGCGCCCGAGAGGTTGCAACTAATGAAAAACTGTTTTTT.

The chain uses TRBV7-2 and TRBJ1-2, with a weak D call TRBD1 (6 bases). The V end was cut by 5 bases, the J end by 5 bases, with 18 bases between. This CDR3 comprises 15 residues. Germline assignment: CDR1 SGHTA and CDR2 FQGNSA. This CDR3 is CASSPKLMQGYGYTF. The CDR3 DNA reads TGTGCCAGCAGCCCCAAATTAATGCAGGGGTATGGCTACACCTTC.

The sample holds a few counts of this clone. The chain joins TRBV18 to TRBJ1-2, with D unresolved. With 1 base removed from V and 1 base from J, the gap between germline ends came to 7 bases. This CDR3 is 14 amino acids long. The germline CDR1 and CDR2 sequences are KGHSH and LQKENI. DNA of the CDR3: TGTGCCAGCTCACCACAGGAGTTTAACTATGGCTACACCTTC. Translated: CASSPQEFNYGYTF.

Concerning this clone: Other DNA sequences in the sample encode the same CDR3. V is TRBV14 and J is TRBJ1-2, with D maybe TRBD1 (6 bases). The CDR3 has 15 amino acids. V was cut by 0 bases and J by 4 bases, with 12 bases left in between. Germline V gene sequence: CDR1 SGHDN, CDR2 FVKESK. The CDR3 nucleotides are TGTGCCAGCAGCCAAGACACCCAGGGGTTCTATGGCTACACCTTC. The encoded protein is CASSQDTQGFYGYTF.

The J gene is TRBJ2-3, the V gene TRBV7-8, with D unclear. V lost 1 base, J lost 4 bases, and 6 bases lay in between. Germline assignment: CDR1 SGHVS and CDR2 FQNEAQ. The CDR3 contains 13 residues. The CDR3 nucleotides read TGTGCCAGCAGCTTAGTCGGGTCAGATACGCAGTATTTT. Amino acids: CASSLVGSDTQYF.